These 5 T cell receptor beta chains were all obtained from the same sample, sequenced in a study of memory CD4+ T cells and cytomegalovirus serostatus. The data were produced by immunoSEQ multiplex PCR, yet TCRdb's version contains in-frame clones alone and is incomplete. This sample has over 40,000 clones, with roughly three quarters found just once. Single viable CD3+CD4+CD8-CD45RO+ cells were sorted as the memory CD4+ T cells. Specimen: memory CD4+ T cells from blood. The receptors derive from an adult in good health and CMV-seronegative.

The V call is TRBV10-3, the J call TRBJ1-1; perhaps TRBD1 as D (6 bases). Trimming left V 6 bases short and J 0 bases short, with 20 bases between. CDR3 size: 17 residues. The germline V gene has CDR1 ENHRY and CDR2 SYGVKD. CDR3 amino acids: CAISLRGGTGMNTEAFF. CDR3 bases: TGTGCCATCAGCCTAAGAGGGGGTACAGGGATGAACACTGAAGCTTTCTTT.

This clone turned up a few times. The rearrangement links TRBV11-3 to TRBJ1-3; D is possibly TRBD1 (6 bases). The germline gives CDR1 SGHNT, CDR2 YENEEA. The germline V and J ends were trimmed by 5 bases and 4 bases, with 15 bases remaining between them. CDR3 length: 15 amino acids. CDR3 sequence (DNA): TGTGCCAGCAGCCCGGGCGGCACAGGGGGAAACACCATATATTTT. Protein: CASSPGGTGGNTIYF.

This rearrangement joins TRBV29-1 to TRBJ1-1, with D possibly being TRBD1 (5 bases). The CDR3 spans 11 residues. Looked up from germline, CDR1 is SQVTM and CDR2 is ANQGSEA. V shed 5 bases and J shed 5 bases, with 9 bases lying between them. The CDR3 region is CSVLEGTEAFF. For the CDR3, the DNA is TGCAGCGTTTTAGAGGGGACTGAAGCTTTCTTT.

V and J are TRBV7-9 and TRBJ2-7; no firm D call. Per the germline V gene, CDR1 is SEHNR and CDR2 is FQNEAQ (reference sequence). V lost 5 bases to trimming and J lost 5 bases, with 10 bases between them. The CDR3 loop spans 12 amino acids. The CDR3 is CASSPGRNEQYF. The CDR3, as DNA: TGTGCCAGCAGCCCTGGGCGGAACGAGCAGTACTTC. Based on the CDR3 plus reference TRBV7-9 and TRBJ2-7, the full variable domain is DTGVSQNPRHKITKRGQNVTFRCDPISEHNRLYWYRQTLGQGPEFLTYFQNEAQLEKSRLLSDRFSAERPKGSFSTLEIQRTEQGDSAMYLCASSPGRNEQYFGPGTRLTVT.

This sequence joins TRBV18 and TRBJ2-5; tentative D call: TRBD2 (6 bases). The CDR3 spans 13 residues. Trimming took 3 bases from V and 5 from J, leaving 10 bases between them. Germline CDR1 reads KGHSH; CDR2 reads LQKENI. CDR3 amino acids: CASSPVAGETQYF. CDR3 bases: TGTGCCAGCTCACCGGTTGCGGGGGAGACCCAGTACTTC.